This TCR beta chain was documented in a study of control samples from healthy donors and cancer patients. Data came from immunoSEQ multiplex PCR; TCRdb stores just in-frame clones and leaves some out. Seen here are approximately 170,000 clones, around nine tenths observed once, and the top ten hold 1.2% to 1.5%. This receptor was identified in a man younger than 45 in good health. Sequenced material: blood.

The CDR3 spells CASSYSQLLAGGPYEQYF. The CDR3 DNA sequence: TGTGCCAGCAGTTACTCCCAATTACTAGCGGGAGGACCCTACGAGCAGTACTTC. V gene TRBV6-2 or TRBV6-3 combines with J gene TRBJ2-7; TRBD2 matches 12 bases. The junction had 8 bases not matched to a gene; V was cut back by 0 bases and J by 2 bases. The CDR3 has 18 residues. Germline CDR1 MNHEY, CDR2 SVGEGT.